The 29 T cell receptor beta chains listed next were all sequenced from one sample in a study of regulatory T cells in long-lasting Graves disease. Combining iRepertoire HTBI primers with Arm-PCR of CDR3 regions, the authors built TCR beta libraries. In TCRdb, the multiplex PCR reads were re-called with MiXCR into one record per CDR3 protein. There are 400,000 to 600,000 distinct CDR3 sequences in the sample; around a fifth occur only once, and more than 6% lies in the top ten. Time point denoted: persistent/refractory GD, antithyroid drugs over 5 years with positive TRAb. Preparation of the TCR library used RNA extracted from PBMCs. This material consisted of peripheral blood mononuclear cells (PBMCs), taken when the disease was refractory, from a patient treated with antithyroid drugs. The receptor set was obtained from a female donor with Graves disease.

As to this clonotype: The junction shows a germline mismatch at one end, possibly a read error. The rearrangement joins TRBV20-1 to TRBJ2-5; 10 nucleotides agree with TRBD1. CDR1 DFQATT and CDR2 SNEGSKA come from the germline V gene (reference sequence). This CDR3 spans 13 amino acids. Written as DNA, the CDR3 is TGCAGTGCTACGGGACAGGGGAAAGAGACCCAGCACTTC. It yields the protein CSATGQGKETQHF.

This clonotype has at least ten counts. This chain uses TRBV7-2 with TRBJ2-5, with 7 positions matching TRBD1. With 2 bases clipped from V and 5 bases from J, the junction kept 5 bases outside the gene matches. The germline V gene has CDR1 SGHTA and CDR2 FQGNSA. The CDR3 has 14 residues. CDR3 DNA sequence: TGTGCCAGCAGCTTACGGGGCAGGGGGGAGACCCAGTACTTC. Residues: CASSLRGRGETQYF.

This clonotype was counted only a few times. The chain combines TRBV6-9 with TRBJ2-2; D is perhaps TRBD2 (6 bases). CDR3 length: 16 amino acids. The V and J ends lost 4 bases and 0 bases respectively, with 12 bases between them. The germline V gene has CDR1 MNHGY and CDR2 SVAAGI. In DNA form, the CDR3 reads TGTGCCAGCAGTTTTTCGGGAGAGACGAACACCGGGGAGCTGTTTTTT. It specifies CASSFSGETNTGELFF.

This clonotype was observed a handful of times. The genes are TRBV10-3 and TRBJ1-6; the D gene is possibly TRBD1 (5 bases). Trimming left V 2 bases short and J 8 bases short, with 13 bases between. CDR1 is ENHRY, CDR2 SYGVKD, per germline. The CDR3 totals 15 residues. The CDR3 here is CAISEMSLGDSPLHF. Written as DNA, the CDR3 is TGTGCCATCAGTGAGATGTCCCTGGGGGATTCACCCCTCCACTTT.

This clonotype appeared many times. The V call is TRBV6-5, the J call TRBJ1-2, with 7 positions matching TRBD1. J lost 7 bases, V lost 4 bases, and 6 bases had no gene match. The CDR3 has 13 amino acids. Germline V gives CDR1 MNHEY, CDR2 SVGAGI. Written as DNA, the CDR3 is TGTGCCAGCAGTTCACGACAGGGAAGTGGCTACACCTTC. It codes for CASSSRQGSGYTF.

This chain connects TRBV5-1 to TRBJ1-1, with TRBD1 matching over 7 bases. Looked up from germline, CDR1 is SGHRS and CDR2 is YFSETQ. This CDR3 contains 13 residues. Losses at the gene ends were 5 bases for V and 4 bases for J; bases not matched to a gene: 5. CDR3 residues: CASRVDRATEAFF. CDR3 in DNA: TGCGCCAGCAGGGTAGACAGGGCCACTGAAGCTTTCTTT.

The chain combines TRBV6-4 with TRBJ2-7; D gene ambiguous. The CDR3 has 18 amino acids. Germline CDR1 is MRHNA and CDR2 is SNTAGT. Trimming removed 5 bases at V and 2 bases at J, with 25 bases between. The CDR3 DNA follows: TGTGCCAGCAGTTACCCCGGACCTACAGTGCGAATAACCTACGAGCAGTACTTC. Translated: CASSYPGPTVRITYEQYF.

This sequence joins TRBV6-2 or TRBV6-3 and TRBJ2-7; D gene ambiguous. The V end lost 5 bases, the J end lost 3 bases, and 17 bases lay between the germline ends. This CDR3 has 15 residues. The germline V gene has CDR1 MNHEY and CDR2 SVGEGT. CDR3 sequence reads: CASSEENVPGYEQYF. The CDR3 coding sequence is TGTGCCAGCAGTGAAGAAAACGTACCTGGCTACGAGCAGTACTTC.

The sample holds many counts of this clonotype. V usage is TRBV12-3 or TRBV12-4 and J usage is TRBJ1-1; D gene ambiguous. Trimming took off 5 bases at V and 2 bases at J, with 12 bases between the two ends. The length of the CDR3 is 14 residues. The CDR3 region is CASSPNRGNTEAFF. The CDR3 coding sequence is TGTGCCAGCAGTCCCAACCGGGGAAACACTGAAGCTTTCTTT.

The chain carries TRBV6-2 or TRBV6-3 and TRBJ1-4; 7 bases align to TRBD1. The CDR3 has 14 residues. The V gene's germline CDR1 is MNHEY and CDR2 SVGEGT. V was pared by 2 bases and J by 8 bases, with 5 bases of the junction left unmatched. The CDR3 nucleotides read TGTGCCAGCAGTTACCGACAGGGTCAGGAAAAACTGTTTTTT. Amino acid sequence: CASSYRQGQEKLFF.

This chain links TRBV15 with TRBJ2-2; tentative D call: TRBD2 (5 bases). Trimming removed 7 bases from V and 6 bases from J, with 18 bases in between. The CDR3 runs 15 residues. CDR1 and CDR2 (germline): LNHNV, YYDKDF (reference sequence). CDR3 amino acids: CATTLGAADAGELFF. The CDR3 region has the DNA TGTGCCACCACCTTAGGAGCGGCGGATGCCGGGGAGCTGTTTTTT.

This clonotype was observed many times. The chain carries TRBV28 and TRBJ1-1; D might be TRBD1 (6 bases). The germline gives CDR1 MDHEN, CDR2 SYDVKM. The CDR3 contains 13 residues. Trimming stripped 4 bases from V and 4 bases from J, with 10 bases between. CDR3 coding DNA: TGTGCCAGCAGTTCTTACAGGGCCACTGAAGCTTTCTTT. Protein: CASSSYRATEAFF. The whole variable domain, remainder taken from reference TRBV28 and TRBJ1-1, is DVKVTQSSRYLVKRTGEKVFLECVQDMDHENMFWYRQDPGLGLRLIYFSYDVKMKEKGDIPEGYSVSREKKERFSLILESASTNQTSMYLCASSSYRATEAFFGQGTRLTVV.

The table lists this clonotype with a few counts. The chain employs TRBV5-1 and TRBJ1-1; TRBD1 matches at 10 bases. This CDR3 is built from 14 residues. J gave up 6 bases and V 4 bases, and 6 bases lay outside the gene matches. Germline CDR1 and CDR2: SGHRS and YFSETQ. CDR3 nucleotides: TGCGCCAGCAGCCTGACAGGGGGCGAATCTGAAGCTTTCTTT. Translating gives CASSLTGGESEAFF.

This clonotype was detected many times. This chain connects TRBV24-1 to TRBJ1-1; D remains unclear. This CDR3 contains 13 residues. The germline CDR1 and CDR2 sequences are KGHDR and SFDVKD. V lost 5 bases and J 2 bases, leaving 8 bases between the germline ends. The CDR3 region has the DNA TGTGCCACCAGTGGGGCGGAAAACACTGAAGCTTTCTTT. Residues: CATSGAENTEAFF.

In this sample, this clonotype turned up a few times. V usage is TRBV12-3 or TRBV12-4 and J usage is TRBJ2-1; 8 bases match TRBD2. The J segment lost 5 bases and the V segment lost 1 base, leaving 1 base of the junction unmatched. The CDR3 has 14 residues. The CDR3 is CASSLVGLDNEQFF. In DNA, the CDR3 is TGTGCCAGCAGTTTAGTGGGACTAGACAATGAGCAGTTCTTC.

The chain recombines TRBV6-2 or TRBV6-3 with TRBJ2-4, with 11 positions matching TRBD1. Losses at the gene ends were 0 bases for V and 5 bases for J; bases not matched to a gene: 3. The CDR3 is made up of 16 amino acids. Germline CDR1 and CDR2: MNHEY and SVGEGT. CDR3 in amino acids: CASSYSDRGRENIQYF. CDR3 nucleotide sequence: TGTGCCAGCAGTTACTCGGACAGGGGGCGAGAAAACATTCAGTACTTC.

This clonotype was observed at least ten times. The chain employs TRBV20-1 and TRBJ1-2; possibly TRBD1 for D (6 bases). Germline CDR1 reads DFQATT; CDR2 reads SNEGSKA (reference sequence). The V gene lost 3 bases and the J gene lost 2 bases, with 16 bases spanning the gap. The CDR3 consists of 15 residues. CDR3 nucleotides: TGCAGTGCTAGGTCCGAGGGCAGGGGAAACTATGGCTACACCTTC. Translating it yields CSARSEGRGNYGYTF.

This clonotype was found many times. This chain connects TRBV6-2 or TRBV6-3 to TRBJ2-7; the match to TRBD2 covers 11 bases. Per the germline V gene, CDR1 is MNHEY and CDR2 is SVGEGT. The CDR3 is made up of 16 amino acids. The trim removed 2 bases at V and 3 bases at J, leaving 6 bases unmatched. The CDR3 DNA is TGTGCCAGCAGTTACGAGGCGGGGACTAGCGGCTACGAGCAGTACTTC. Amino acids: CASSYEAGTSGYEQYF.

This clonotype came up a few times. CDR3 in DNA: TGCAGCGTTGCAGCGGGCTCTGGAAACACCATATATTTT. Translated: CSVAAGSGNTIYF. V and J are TRBV29-1 and TRBJ1-3; D is uncertain. The CDR3 length is 13 residues. Germline V gene data show CDR1 as SQVTM and CDR2 as ANQGSEA. The germline V and J ends were trimmed by 4 bases and 0 bases, with 7 bases remaining between them.

CDR3 in amino acids: CASSSGTGGGETQYF. CDR3 nucleotides: TGTGCCAGCAGCTCCGGGACAGGGGGCGGAGAGACCCAGTACTTC. The J gene is TRBJ2-5, the V gene TRBV5-5; 12 bases are shared with TRBD1. Germline CDR1 reads SGHKS; CDR2 reads YYEKEE (reference sequence). There are 15 residues in the CDR3. With V trimmed by 3 bases and J by 4 bases, 4 bases remained unmatched.

The sample holds many counts of this clonotype. This sequence joins TRBV28 and TRBJ1-1; no clear D gene. The CDR3 runs to 13 residues. Germline lookup yields CDR1 MDHEN and CDR2 SYDVKM. Deletions cut 3 bases from V and 5 bases from J, with 10 bases between. The CDR3 is CASSFQAKTEAFF. The CDR3 DNA reads as TGTGCCAGCAGTTTCCAGGCCAAGACTGAAGCTTTCTTT.

This clonotype was counted many times. The CDR3 bases are TGTGCCAGCAGTTCTCACGAGACCTACGAGCAGTACTTC. It yields the protein CASSSHETYEQYF. The chain joins TRBV27 to TRBJ2-7, with unresolved D. CDR3 length: 13 residues. Between the trimmed V and J ends, which lost 4 bases and 2 bases, there was a span of 9 bases. From germline, CDR1 is MNHEY and CDR2 SMNVEV (reference sequence).

This clonotype was seen more than once but under ten times. The chain carries TRBV15 and TRBJ1-1; no firm D call. CDR1 and CDR2 from the germline V gene are LNHNV and YYDKDF (reference sequence). The CDR3 loop spans 14 amino acids. V lost 8 bases to trimming and J lost 0 bases, with 13 bases between them. The CDR3 sequence is CATRGTGVNTEAFF. The CDR3 DNA reads as TGTGCCACCCGGGGTACGGGAGTGAACACTGAAGCTTTCTTT.

This clonotype was seen repeatedly, ten times or more. V and J are TRBV12-5 and TRBJ1-3, with a tentative D call TRBD1 (5 bases). CDR3 length: 17 amino acids. Germline V lookup: CDR1 LGHNT, CDR2 FRNRAP. V lost 2 bases to trimming and J lost 2 bases, with 16 bases between them. The CDR3: CASGLTGGGRPGNTIYF. For the CDR3, the DNA is TGTGCTAGTGGTTTGACCGGGGGAGGGCGACCTGGAAACACCATATATTTT.

The table lists this clonotype with many counts. In nucleotides, the CDR3 is TGTGCCAGCAGTTTCAGTAGGCTAGCGGGAGGTCGGGAGACCCAGTACTTC. Residues: CASSFSRLAGGRETQYF. This chain connects TRBV28 to TRBJ2-5; 11 bases agree with TRBD2. The CDR3 is 17 residues long. Trimming took 3 bases from V and 5 from J; bases not matched to a gene: 11. Germline V gene lookup returns CDR1 MDHEN and CDR2 SYDVKM.

The genes are TRBV11-2 and TRBJ2-2; D might be TRBD1 or TRBD2, each matching 5 bases. The CDR3 loop spans 16 amino acids. V was clipped by 3 bases and J by 4 bases, with 15 bases between them. Germline CDR1 and CDR2: SGHAT and FQNNGV. The CDR3 loop reads CASSFGAVQGTGELFF. The CDR3 DNA is TGTGCCAGCAGCTTTGGAGCGGTCCAGGGCACCGGGGAGCTGTTTTTT.

Notes on this clonotype: This could be a read error, since a much larger clone is one nucleotide away. This rearrangement joins TRBV28 to TRBJ1-2; no definite D call. The germline V gene has CDR1 MDHEN and CDR2 SYDVKM. The CDR3 runs to 15 residues. CDR3 in amino acids: CASGVRERRHYGCTF. CDR3 bases: TGTGCCAGCGGTGTCAGAGAACGACGCCACTATGGCTGCACCTTC.

This clonotype was detected a few times. This chain joins TRBV18 and TRBJ2-1; 11 nucleotides match TRBD2. V shed 5 bases and J 2 bases; nucleotides not matched to a gene: 2. Germline CDR1 reads KGHSH; CDR2 reads LQKENI. The CDR3 consists of 15 residues. The CDR3 DNA sequence: TGTGCCAGCTCAGTGGGACTAGCGGCCTACAATGAGCAGTTCTTC. Its protein is CASSVGLAAYNEQFF.

This clonotype was observed at least ten times. V and J are TRBV2 and TRBJ1-2, with 8 bases matching TRBD1. CDR1 and CDR2 from the germline V gene are SNHLY and FYNNEI. This CDR3 spans 13 amino acids. The junction had 4 bases not matched to a gene; V was cut back by 3 bases and J by 7 bases. As DNA, the CDR3 is TGTGCCAGCAGTGAGTCAGGGGGCTTTGGCTACACCTTC. Its protein is CASSESGGFGYTF.